This TCR beta chain was found in a study of T cell clonotyping in hematopoietic cell transplantation. Overall study results and limits: Without cell sorting, CD4 versus CD8 contributions remain unresolved. Recipient TCR diversity dropped after transplant; expanded clonotypes rose from day 30 to 180.

From germline, CDR1 is SGHRS and CDR2 YFSETQ. After removal of 4 bases from V and 8 bases from J, the junction contained 9 bases not matched to a gene. CDR3 size: 14 residues. On this clone itself: Its antigen remains unidentified.

The repertoire was sequenced with immunoSEQ multiplex PCR; TCRdb's copy has only in-frame clones and lacks some. This sample has about 8,700 clones, with 85% found just once. Here the sequenced sample was PBMCs, taken 180 days after allogeneic stem cell transplant. The receptor's source is a female patient aged 30 to 45 who had an allogeneic stem cell transplant, so the T cells may come from the graft donor. Some clones in this sample may be carry-over from other donors' samples. The chain is built from TRBV5-1 and TRBJ1-2, with 9 nucleotides matching TRBD1. The DNA of the CDR3 is TGCGCCAGCAGCCTAGGACAGGGGCGGGGCGGCTACACCTTC. Protein: CASSLGQGRGGYTF. Complete variable domain (other parts from reference TRBV5-1 and TRBJ1-2): KAGVTQTPRYLIKTRGQQVTLSCSPISGHRSVSWYQQTPGQGLQFLFEYFSETQRNKGNFPGRFSGRQFSNSRSEMNVSTLELGDSALYLCASSLGQGRGGYTFGSGTRLTVV.